The 7 T cell receptor beta chains below all came from one sample that was sequenced in a study of OX40 agonist ivuxolimab in advanced cancers. Using immunoSEQ multiplex PCR, the repertoire was profiled, and TCRdb retains in-frame clones only, with some absent. Of 30,000 or so clones listed, 79% were seen once; the top ten hold 15%. The specimen was CD4+ or CD8+ T cells sorted from blood, collected in a trial of the OX40 agonist ivuxolimab. These receptors originate from an adult with an advanced solid tumor such as melanoma, head and neck, liver or kidney cancer.

The rearrangement uses TRBV5-5 and TRBJ1-1; no clear D gene. Germline CDR1 is SGHKS and CDR2 is YYEKEE (reference sequence). The CDR3 covers 15 residues. Deletions cut 0 bases from V and 0 bases from J, with 9 bases between. The CDR3 sequence: CASSLALNVNTEAFF. Written as DNA, the CDR3 is TGTGCCAGCAGCTTGGCGCTTAACGTGAACACTGAAGCTTTCTTT.

A single count supports this clone. This rearrangement joins TRBV6-5 to TRBJ1-6, with D tentatively TRBD1 (5 bases). Germline loops: CDR1 MNHEY, CDR2 SVGAGI. The CDR3 sequence is 15 residues long. V gave up 2 bases and J gave up 6 bases, with 11 bases separating them. CDR3 DNA: TGTGCCAGCAGTTACGTGGGGGAAGGTAATTCACCCCTCCACTTT. As protein: CASSYVGEGNSPLHF.

This chain links TRBV29-1 with TRBJ1-2; 8 positions match TRBD1. Germline V CDR1 and CDR2: SQVTM, ANQGSEA. The V gene end was trimmed by 5 bases and the J gene end by 7 bases; junction bases not matched to a gene: 6. This CDR3 has 12 residues. The CDR3 bases are TGCAGCGTTCAGGACAGGGTTTCTGGCTACACCTTC. The encoded protein is CSVQDRVSGYTF. The full variable domain, with the rest looked up from reference TRBV29-1 and TRBJ1-2, is SAVISQKPSRDICQRGTSLTIQCQVDSQVTMMFWYRQQPGQSLTLIATANQGSEATYESGFVIDKFPISRPNLTFSTLTVSNMSPEDSSIYLCSVQDRVSGYTFGSGTRLTVV.

The sample holds a few counts of this clone. The chain combines TRBV29-1 with TRBJ2-7; D may be TRBD1 or TRBD2 (5 bases each). CDR1 SQVTM and CDR2 ANQGSEA come from the germline V gene. V dropped 7 bases and J dropped 1 base, with 11 bases sitting between them. This CDR3 is built from 12 residues. CDR3 protein: CSGRDGSYEQYF. DNA of the CDR3: TGCAGCGGAAGGGACGGTTCCTACGAGCAGTACTTC.

V usage is TRBV4-2 and J usage is TRBJ2-1, with 8 bases lining up with TRBD2. Germline assignment: CDR1 LGHNA and CDR2 YNFKEQ. The CDR3 sequence is 15 residues long. V was clipped by 3 bases and J by 1 base; unmatched bases: 2. DNA of the CDR3: TGTGCCAGCAGCCAGTTAGCGGGATCCTACAATGAGCAGTTCTTC. This translates into CASSQLAGSYNEQFF.

This rearrangement joins TRBV2 to TRBJ1-1; D may be TRBD1 (6 bases). The CDR3 is 16 residues long. Germline V CDR1 and CDR2: SNHLY, FYNNEI. Between the trimmed V and J ends, which lost 6 bases and 0 bases, there was a span of 17 bases. The CDR3 is CASREQQGFMNTEAFF. In DNA, the CDR3 is TGTGCCAGCAGAGAGCAACAGGGATTCATGAACACTGAAGCTTTCTTT.

V is TRBV28 and J is TRBJ1-6; no clear D gene. V shed 6 bases and J shed 7 bases, with 7 bases lying between them. The CDR3 length is 12 residues. Germline V CDR1 and CDR2: MDHEN, SYDVKM. The chain's CDR3 is CASRLTNSPLHF. In DNA, the CDR3 is TGTGCCAGCAGATTGACAAATTCACCCCTCCACTTT.